The 14 T cell receptor beta chains in this list originate from one sample, sequenced in a study of cytomegalovirus exposure and HLA in healthy donors. The PCR made use of 60 Vbeta and 13 Jbeta primers. The repertoire was sequenced with immunoSEQ multiplex PCR; TCRdb's copy has only in-frame clones and lacks some. The table has 150,000 or so clones, about 70% seen once. Sequenced sample: PBMCs. Every receptor here comes from a man aged 25-45 years in good health and CMV-seropositive.

The table lists this clone with a count of one. V gene TRBV5-1 combines with J gene TRBJ2-1; weak D call: TRBD2 (6 bases). The CDR3 has 15 residues. Trimming shortened V by 0 bases and J by 0 bases, and 7 bases separated the two germline ends. Germline-derived CDR1 and CDR2 are SGHRS and YFSETQ. CDR3 in amino acids: CASSLVGSSYNEQFF. The CDR3 DNA reads as TGCGCCAGCAGCTTGGTCGGGAGCTCCTACAATGAGCAGTTCTTC.

This chain connects TRBV7-9 to TRBJ1-2; D ambiguous. From germline, CDR1 is SEHNR and CDR2 FQNEAQ (reference sequence). The CDR3 has 15 amino acids. V dropped 2 bases and J dropped 0 bases, with 10 bases sitting between them. The CDR3 loop is CASSLLYSANYGYTF. The DNA for the CDR3 is TGTGCCAGCAGCTTACTTTATTCAGCTAACTATGGCTACACCTTC. Full variable domain (rest looked up from reference TRBV7-9 and TRBJ1-2): DTGVSQNPRHKITKRGQNVTFRCDPISEHNRLYWYRQTLGQGPEFLTYFQNEAQLEKSRLLSDRFSAERPKGSFSTLEIQRTEQGDSAMYLCASSLLYSANYGYTFGSGTRLTVV.

The chain uses TRBV6-1 and TRBJ2-7, with 8 bases lining up with TRBD2. The CDR3 is 17 amino acids. Trimming at V came to 3 bases and at J to 3 bases, leaving 13 bases not matched to a gene. Germline-derived CDR1 and CDR2 are MNHNS and SASEGT. The CDR3 DNA reads TGTGCCAGCAGTGAGATACTAGCGGAAGGGATGGACTACGAGCAGTACTTC. Translated, it gives CASSEILAEGMDYEQYF.

The chain uses TRBV28 and TRBJ1-2; D perhaps matches TRBD1 (6 bases). Germline V lookup: CDR1 MDHEN, CDR2 SYDVKM. The length of the CDR3 is 16 residues. The V end was cut by 3 bases, the J end by 5 bases, with 19 bases between. CDR3 bases: TGTGCCAGCAGTTTCAGGGGAAATGGGGGTGGGTATGGCTACACCTTC. Its translation: CASSFRGNGGGYGYTF.

This clone was seen only a few times. The chain couples TRBV6-1 to TRBJ2-5; 7 nucleotides align to TRBD2. The tail of the sequence fits TRBJ2-7 better, so the J call may be wrong. The CDR3 loop spans 14 amino acids. Germline lookup yields CDR1 MNHNS and CDR2 SASEGT. CDR3 DNA: TGTGCCAGCAGTGACAAGCGGGACTCCTACGAGCAGTACTTC. Its protein is CASSDKRDSYEQYF.

This chain links TRBV4-2 with TRBJ1-3; D is uncertain. CDR1 LGHNA and CDR2 YNFKEQ come from the germline V gene. The V gene lost 0 bases and the J gene lost 0 bases, with 9 bases spanning the gap. The CDR3 runs to 16 residues. CDR3 in amino acids: CASSQDRGLSGNTIYF. CDR3 coding DNA: TGTGCCAGCAGCCAAGATCGCGGACTCTCTGGAAACACCATATATTTT.

The chain has TRBV7-6 and TRBJ2-5, with 8 bases that match TRBD2. CDR1 and CDR2 from the germline V gene are SGHVS and FNYEAQ. This CDR3 has 15 residues. The V and J ends lost 2 bases and 5 bases, in that order; junction bases with no gene match: 7. The DNA for the CDR3 is TGTGCCAGCAGCTTAAACGGGAGGGTGGGGGAGACCCAGTACTTC. Translated: CASSLNGRVGETQYF.

The chain recombines TRBV15 with TRBJ1-4; D unclear. Trimming removed 5 bases from V and 7 bases from J, with 20 bases in between. The CDR3 is 16 amino acids. Looked up from germline, CDR1 is LNHNV and CDR2 is YYDKDF (reference sequence). CDR3 nucleotides: TGTGCCACCAGCCATGCGCGGCTCATCCGGGGTGAAAAACTGTTTTTT. Translating gives CATSHARLIRGEKLFF.

The chain recombines TRBV5-6 with TRBJ1-4, with 9 bases aligning to TRBD1. CDR1 SGHDT and CDR2 YYEEEE come from the germline V gene. V trimming: 4 bases; J trimming: 8 bases; junction bases outside the gene matches: 12. The length of the CDR3 is 16 residues. The CDR3 region is CASSQITGGVGEKLFF. CDR3 coding DNA: TGTGCCAGCAGCCAGATTACAGGGGGCGTTGGGGAAAAACTGTTTTTT.

This CDR3 reads CASSLGVRPSEQYF. CDR3 in DNA: TGTGCCAGCAGCTTAGGGGTCAGGCCCTCCGAGCAGTACTTC. This sequence joins TRBV13 and TRBJ2-7, with D unclear. The CDR3 has 14 residues. Trimming removed 0 bases from V and 6 bases from J, with 12 bases in between. Germline assignment: CDR1 PRHDT and CDR2 FYEKMQ (reference sequence).

The rearrangement uses TRBV7-9 and TRBJ2-1, with TRBD2 as a possible D gene (5 bases). Trimming took off 5 bases at V and 10 bases at J, with 18 bases between the two ends. The CDR3 contains 14 residues. Germline-derived CDR1 and CDR2 are SEHNR and FQNEAQ (reference sequence). The CDR3 reads CASSPPSLLGEQFF. In DNA, the CDR3 is TGTGCCAGCAGCCCCCCCAGCTTACTAGGGGAGCAGTTCTTC.

This clone was recorded a few times. This chain joins TRBV7-3 and TRBJ2-5, with 10 bases identical to TRBD2. With V trimmed by 2 bases and J by 5 bases, 5 bases remained unmatched. From germline, CDR1 is SGHTA and CDR2 FQGTGA. There are 15 residues in the CDR3. In DNA, the CDR3 is TGTGCCAGCAGCTTACTAGCGGGAGTCCCGGAGACCCAGTACTTC. Translation gives CASSLLAGVPETQYF.

J is TRBJ2-7 and V is TRBV6-5, with D tentatively TRBD2 (5 bases). V was clipped by 0 bases and J by 1 base, with 10 bases between them. The CDR3 runs 15 residues. CDR1 is MNHEY, CDR2 SVGAGI, per germline. In DNA, the CDR3 is TGTGCCAGCAGTTACTCGACGGGATCATCCTACGAGCAGTACTTC. Amino acid sequence: CASSYSTGSSYEQYF.

The J gene is TRBJ2-4, the V gene TRBV10-3, with 10 positions matching TRBD1. The length of the CDR3 is 14 residues. Trimming cost V 5 bases and J 6 bases; bases outside gene matches: 4. Germline loops: CDR1 ENHRY, CDR2 SYGVKD. The CDR3 region is CAISPDRGRNIQYF. CDR3 DNA: TGTGCCATCAGTCCGGACAGGGGGAGAAACATTCAGTACTTC.